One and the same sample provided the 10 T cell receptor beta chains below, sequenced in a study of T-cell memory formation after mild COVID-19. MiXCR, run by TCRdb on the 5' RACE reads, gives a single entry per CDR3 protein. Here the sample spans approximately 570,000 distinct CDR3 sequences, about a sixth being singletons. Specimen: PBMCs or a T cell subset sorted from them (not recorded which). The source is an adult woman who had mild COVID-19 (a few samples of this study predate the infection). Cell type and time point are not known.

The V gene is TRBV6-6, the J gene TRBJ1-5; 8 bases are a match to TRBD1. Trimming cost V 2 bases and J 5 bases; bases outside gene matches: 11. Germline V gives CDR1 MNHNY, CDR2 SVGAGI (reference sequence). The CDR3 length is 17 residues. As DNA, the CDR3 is TGTGCCAGCAGTTACCTACCGTCGGACAGGGCGGATCAGCCCCAGCATTTT. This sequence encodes CASSYLPSDRADQPQHF.

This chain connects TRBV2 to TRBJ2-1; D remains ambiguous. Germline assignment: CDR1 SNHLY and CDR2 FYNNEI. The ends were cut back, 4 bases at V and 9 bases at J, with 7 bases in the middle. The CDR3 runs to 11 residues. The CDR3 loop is CASSGSFEQFF. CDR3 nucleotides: TGTGCCAGCAGTGGGTCGTTTGAGCAGTTCTTC.

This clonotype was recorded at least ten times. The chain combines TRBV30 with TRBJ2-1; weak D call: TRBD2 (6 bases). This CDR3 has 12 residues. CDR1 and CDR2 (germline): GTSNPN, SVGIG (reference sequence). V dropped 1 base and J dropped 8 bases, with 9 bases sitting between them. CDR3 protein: CAWSAGEDEQFF. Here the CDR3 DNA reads TGTGCCTGGAGTGCGGGGGAGGATGAGCAGTTCTTC.

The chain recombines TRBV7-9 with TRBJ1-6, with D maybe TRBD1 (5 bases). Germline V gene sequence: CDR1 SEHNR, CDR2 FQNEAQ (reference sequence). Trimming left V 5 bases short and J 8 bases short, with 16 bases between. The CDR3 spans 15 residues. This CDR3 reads CASSVPGRRDSPLHF. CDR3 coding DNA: TGTGCCAGCAGCGTACCGGGACGGAGAGATTCACCCCTCCACTTT.

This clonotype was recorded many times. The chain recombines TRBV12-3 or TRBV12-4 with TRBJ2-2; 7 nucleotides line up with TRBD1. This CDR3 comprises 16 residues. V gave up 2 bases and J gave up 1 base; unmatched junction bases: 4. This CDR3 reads CASSLSRDRNTGELFF. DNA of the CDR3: TGTGCCAGCAGTTTATCCCGGGACAGGAACACCGGGGAGCTGTTTTTT.

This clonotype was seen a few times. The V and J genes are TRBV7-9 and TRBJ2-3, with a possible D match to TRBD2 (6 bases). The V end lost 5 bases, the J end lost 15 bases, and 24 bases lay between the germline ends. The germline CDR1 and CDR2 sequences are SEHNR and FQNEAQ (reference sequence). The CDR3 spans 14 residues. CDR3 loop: CASSPGAGTVYSYF. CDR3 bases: TGTGCCAGCAGCCCCGGAGCGGGCACCGTTTATAGTTATTTT.

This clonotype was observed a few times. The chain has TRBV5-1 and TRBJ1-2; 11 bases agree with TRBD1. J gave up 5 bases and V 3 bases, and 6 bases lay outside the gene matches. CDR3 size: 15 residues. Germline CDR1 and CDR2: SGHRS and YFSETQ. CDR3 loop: CASSSWTGGGYGYTF. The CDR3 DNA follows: TGCGCCAGCAGCTCCTGGACAGGGGGCGGGTATGGCTACACCTTC.

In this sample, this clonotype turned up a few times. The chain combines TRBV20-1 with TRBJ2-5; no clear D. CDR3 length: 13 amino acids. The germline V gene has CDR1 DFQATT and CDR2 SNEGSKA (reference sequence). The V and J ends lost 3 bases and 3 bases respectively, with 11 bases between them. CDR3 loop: CSASKGQEETQYF. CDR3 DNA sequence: TGCAGTGCTAGTAAGGGCCAGGAAGAGACCCAGTACTTC.

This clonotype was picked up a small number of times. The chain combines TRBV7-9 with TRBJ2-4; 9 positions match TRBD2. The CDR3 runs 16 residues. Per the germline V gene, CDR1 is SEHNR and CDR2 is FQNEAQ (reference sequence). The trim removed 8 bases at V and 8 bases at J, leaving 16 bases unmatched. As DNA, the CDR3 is TGTGCCAGCGGACTATGGGGAGCGGGAGGCGGGGACATTCAGTACTTC. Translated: CASGLWGAGGGDIQYF.

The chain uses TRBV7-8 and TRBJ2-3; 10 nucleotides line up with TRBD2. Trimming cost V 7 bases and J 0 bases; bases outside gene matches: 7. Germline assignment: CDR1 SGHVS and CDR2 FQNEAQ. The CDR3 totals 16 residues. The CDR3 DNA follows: TGTGCCAGCATAGAAGCGGGGGGGACCAGCACAGATACGCAGTATTTT. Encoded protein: CASIEAGGTSTDTQYF. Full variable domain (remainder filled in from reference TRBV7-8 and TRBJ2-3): GAGVSQSPRYKVAKRGQDVALRCDPISGHVSLFWYQQALGQGPEFLTYFQNEAQLDKSGLPSDRFFAERPEGSVSTLKIQRTQQEDSAVYLCASIEAGGTSTDTQYFGPGTRLTVL.